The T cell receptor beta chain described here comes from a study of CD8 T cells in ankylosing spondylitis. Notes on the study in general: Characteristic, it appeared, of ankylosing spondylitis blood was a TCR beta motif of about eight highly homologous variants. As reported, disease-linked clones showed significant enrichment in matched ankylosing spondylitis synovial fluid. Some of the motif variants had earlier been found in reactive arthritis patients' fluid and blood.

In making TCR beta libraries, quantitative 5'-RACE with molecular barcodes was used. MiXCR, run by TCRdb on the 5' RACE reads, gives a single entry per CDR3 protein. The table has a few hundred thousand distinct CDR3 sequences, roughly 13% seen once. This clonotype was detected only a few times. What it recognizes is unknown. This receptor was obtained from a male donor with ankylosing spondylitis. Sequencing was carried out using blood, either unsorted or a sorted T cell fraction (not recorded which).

CDR3 region: CASSLAGLDTGELFF. The CDR3 nucleotides are TGTGCCAGCAGCTTAGCAGGGTTGGACACCGGGGAGCTGTTTTTT. The rearrangement uses TRBV7-9 and TRBJ2-2; no clear D. V lost 0 bases and J 3 bases, leaving 8 bases between the germline ends. The CDR3 has 15 residues. CDR1 is SEHNR, CDR2 FQNEAQ, per germline (reference sequence).